A single sample is the source of the 13 T cell receptor beta chains below, sequenced in a study of T-cell memory formation after mild COVID-19. TCRdb used MiXCR to reprocess the 5' RACE reads, holding one entry per CDR3 protein. The data contain 260,000 or so distinct CDR3 sequences, approximately 15% of them singletons. The sequenced sample consisted of PBMCs or a T cell subset sorted from them (not recorded which). The receptor source for this set is a man younger than 35 who had mild COVID-19 (a few samples of this study predate the infection). Cell type and time point are not known.

This clonotype was detected a few times. The chain recombines TRBV12-3 or TRBV12-4 with TRBJ1-3; D is possibly TRBD1 (5 bases). V lost 5 bases and J lost 1, with 15 bases in between. This CDR3 has 16 residues. The CDR3 loop reads CASSRRQSTSGNTIYF. CDR3 DNA: TGTGCCAGCAGTCGGCGACAGAGTACTTCTGGAAACACCATATATTTT.

V and J are TRBV15 and TRBJ2-1, with a tentative D call TRBD1 (6 bases). There are 11 residues in the CDR3. Germline CDR1 reads LNHNV; CDR2 reads YYDKDF (reference sequence). The V end lost 11 bases, the J end lost 12 bases, and 17 bases lay between the germline ends. The CDR3 sequence is CASRNRETQFF. The DNA for the CDR3 is TGTGCCTCAAGAAACAGGGAGACGCAGTTCTTC.

This clonotype was counted ten times or more. The gene calls are TRBV3-1 and TRBJ1-5, with a weak D call TRBD1 (6 bases). The CDR3 has 13 residues. Per germline, CDR1 LGHDT and CDR2 YNNKEL (reference sequence). V lost 3 bases and J lost 6, with 9 bases in between. CDR3 bases: TGTGCCAGCAGCCATTACAGGGCTCAGCCCCAGCATTTT. This sequence encodes CASSHYRAQPQHF.

V and J are TRBV20-1 and TRBJ2-1, with D tentatively TRBD1 (5 bases). Germline V gene lookup returns CDR1 DFQATT and CDR2 SNEGSKA (reference sequence). CDR3 length: 13 amino acids. Trimming removed 4 bases at V and 6 bases at J, with 13 bases between. The CDR3 region is CSATNGRVNEQFF. The CDR3 DNA follows: TGCAGTGCTACCAACGGCAGGGTCAATGAGCAGTTCTTC.

The chain has TRBV12-3 or TRBV12-4 and TRBJ2-5; TRBD1 matches at 7 bases. The V gene end was trimmed by 1 base and the J gene end by 3 bases; junction bases not matched to a gene: 5. The CDR3 length is 15 residues. CDR3 DNA: TGTGCCAGCAGTTTAGGGGACAGACGAGAAGAGACCCAGTACTTC. This encodes CASSLGDRREETQYF.

The V and J genes are TRBV2 and TRBJ1-5; D uncertain. There are 14 residues in the CDR3. V dropped 6 bases and J dropped 7 bases, with 16 bases sitting between them. The germline CDR1 and CDR2 sequences are SNHLY and FYNNEI. In nucleotides, the CDR3 is TGTGCCAGCAGCGCTGACGCCCTGGGCCAGCCCCAGCATTTT. Translation gives CASSADALGQPQHF.

This clonotype occurred a few times. This rearrangement joins TRBV7-8 to TRBJ2-2, with a tentative D call TRBD1 (6 bases). There are 15 residues in the CDR3. In germline, CDR1 is SGHVS, CDR2 FQNEAQ. The V end lost 7 bases, the J end lost 1 base, and 13 bases lay between the germline ends. In DNA form, the CDR3 reads TGTGCCAGCACCCTGGACAGTTTGAACACCGGGGAGCTGTTTTTT. Its translation: CASTLDSLNTGELFF.

The chain couples TRBV12-3 or TRBV12-4 to TRBJ2-5; D is possibly TRBD2 (6 bases). The CDR3 is 13 residues long. V lost 5 bases and J lost 1, with 8 bases in between. CDR3 region: CASSSGFQETQYF. In DNA, the CDR3 is TGTGCCAGCAGTAGCGGGTTCCAAGAGACCCAGTACTTC.

The J gene is TRBJ1-3, the V gene TRBV19, with D possibly being TRBD1 (6 bases). Germline assignment: CDR1 LNHDA and CDR2 SQIVND (reference sequence). The CDR3 contains 15 residues. Trimming removed 9 bases from V and 0 bases from J, with 15 bases in between. CDR3 DNA: TGTGCCAGCACCTTTCAGGGGACCTCTGGAAACACCATATATTTT. Protein: CASTFQGTSGNTIYF.

The chain couples TRBV20-1 to TRBJ2-7, with a tentative D call TRBD2 (5 bases). The CDR3 length is 13 residues. Germline CDR1 reads DFQATT; CDR2 reads SNEGSKA (reference sequence). V lost 5 bases, J lost 0 bases, and 11 bases lay in between. CDR3 bases: TGCAGTGCTGACACCGGGGACTCCTACGAGCAGTACTTC. This codes for CSADTGDSYEQYF.

The chain combines TRBV5-1 with TRBJ2-6; D is unresolved. The CDR3 runs to 15 residues. Trimming took 0 bases from V and 3 from J, leaving 7 bases between them. Germline loops: CDR1 SGHRS, CDR2 YFSETQ. The CDR3 loop is CASSLGPNGANVLTF. The CDR3 nucleotides read TGCGCCAGCAGCTTGGGTCCGAATGGGGCCAACGTCCTGACTTTC.

This clonotype came up many times. This sequence joins TRBV7-9 and TRBJ2-3; D call uncertain. Trimming removed 4 bases at V and 1 base at J, with 15 bases between. This CDR3 region has 16 residues. From germline, CDR1 is SEHNR and CDR2 FQNEAQ (reference sequence). CDR3 sequence: CASSSYSAPGTDTQYF. The CDR3 nucleotides are TGTGCCAGCAGCTCCTACTCGGCCCCCGGCACAGATACGCAGTATTTT.

This clonotype has a handful of counts. V usage is TRBV19 and J usage is TRBJ2-7; D is uncertain. Germline values: CDR1 LNHDA, CDR2 SQIVND (reference sequence). The CDR3 loop spans 14 amino acids. The V end was cut by 6 bases, the J end by 6 bases, with 18 bases between. The DNA of the CDR3 is TGTGCCAGTAGCAAGAGCGCTGCTTTCGGCGAGCAGTACTTC. This sequence encodes CASSKSAAFGEQYF.